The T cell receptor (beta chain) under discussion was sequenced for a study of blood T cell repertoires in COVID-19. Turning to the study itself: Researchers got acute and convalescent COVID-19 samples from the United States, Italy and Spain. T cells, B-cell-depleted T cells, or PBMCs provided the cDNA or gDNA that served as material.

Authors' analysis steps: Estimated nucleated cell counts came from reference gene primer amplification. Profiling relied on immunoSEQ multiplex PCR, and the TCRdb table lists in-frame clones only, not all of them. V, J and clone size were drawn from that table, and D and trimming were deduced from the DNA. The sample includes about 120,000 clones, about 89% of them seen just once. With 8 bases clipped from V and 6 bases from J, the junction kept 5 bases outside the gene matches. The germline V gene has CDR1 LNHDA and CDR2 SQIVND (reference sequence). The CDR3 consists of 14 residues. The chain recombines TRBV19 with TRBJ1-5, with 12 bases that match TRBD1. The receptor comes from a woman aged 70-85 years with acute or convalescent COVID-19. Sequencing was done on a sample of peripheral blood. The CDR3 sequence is CASGGTGGFQPQHF. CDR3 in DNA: TGTGCCAGTGGCGGGACAGGGGGCTTTCAGCCCCAGCATTTT.